This is a list of T cell receptor beta chains from one sample in a study of blood T cell repertoires in COVID-19. TCRdb's copy holds only in-frame clones and misses some; the assay was immunoSEQ multiplex PCR. The sample has approximately 76,000 clones, around 88% seen once. The material sequenced was peripheral blood. All receptors come from a man aged 25-45 years with acute or convalescent COVID-19. Both conserved end residues are part of each CDR3. Fields, in order: clone size, V gene, D gene, J gene, CDR3 DNA, CDR3 protein. D genes are given only for firm matches. Expanded clones get a size class; other rows say once, few or many, or leave the size out.

size: -
V: TRBV6-5
D: TRBD1
J: TRBJ1-2
DNA: TGTGCCAGCGGACAGGAGAAAAACTATGGCTACACCTTC
CDR3: CASGQEKNYGYTF

size: -
V: TRBV7-3
D: TRBD1
J: TRBJ2-1
DNA: TGTGCCAGCAGCCCTGGGACAGTCAATGAGCAGTTCTTC
CDR3: CASSPGTVNEQFF

size: -
V: TRBV23-1
D: TRBD2
J: TRBJ2-2
DNA: TGCGCCAGCAGTCACCCCAGACGGAAGAGACTAGCGGGAGGCGGGGAGCTGTTTTTT
CDR3: CASSHPRRKRLAGGGELFF

size: -
V: TRBV11-2
D: -
J: TRBJ2-1
DNA: TGTGCCAGCAGCCTAGACGTAGCCAGCCGCCTGGGGAGGCAGTTCTTC
CDR3: CASSLDVASRLGRQFF

size: -
V: TRBV15
D: TRBD1
J: TRBJ1-5
DNA: TGTGCCACCAGCAGATCAACAGGGGGGAATCAGCCCCAGCATTTT
CDR3: CATSRSTGGNQPQHF

size: -
V: TRBV9
D: -
J: TRBJ2-6
DNA: TGTGCCAGCAGCGTATTAGGGGACTCTGGGGCCAACGTCCTGACTTTC
CDR3: CASSVLGDSGANVLTF

size: once
V: TRBV11-2
D: -
J: TRBJ1-3
DNA: TGTGCCAGCAGCTTCCTCGGGTTGAACACCATATATTTT
CDR3: CASSFLGLNTIYF

size: -
V: TRBV19
D: TRBD2
J: TRBJ2-1
DNA: TGTGCCAGTAGACAAAGGACTAGCGGGTACAATGAGCAGTTCTTC
CDR3: CASRQRTSGYNEQFF

size: -
V: TRBV20-1
D: -
J: TRBJ1-2
DNA: TGCAGTGCCCCAGGTCCCGACTACACCTTC
CDR3: CSAPGPDYTF

size: -
V: TRBV6-6
D: -
J: TRBJ1-5
DNA: TGTGCCAGCAGGACCCGGGAGGGAGGCCAGCCCCAGCATTTT
CDR3: CASRTREGGQPQHF

size: -
V: TRBV5-4
D: TRBD1
J: TRBJ2-7
DNA: TGTGCCAGCAGCTTGCAGGGGGCTTTTTATAATAGCGAGCAGTACTTC
CDR3: CASSLQGAFYNSEQYF

size: once
V: TRBV7-9
D: -
J: TRBJ2-7
DNA: TGTGCCAGCAGCTTGGGCCTCGAGCAGTACTTC
CDR3: CASSLGLEQYF

size: -
V: TRBV2
D: -
J: TRBJ1-4
DNA: TGTGCCAGCAGTGAGTGGGCCTTGGGTAATGAAAAACTGTTTTTT
CDR3: CASSEWALGNEKLFF

size: -
V: TRBV28
D: -
J: TRBJ2-7
DNA: TGTGCCAGCAGTCCAGCGGGTGGTCTCTACGAGCAGTACTTC
CDR3: CASSPAGGLYEQYF

size: -
V: TRBV6-6
D: TRBD2
J: TRBJ2-1
DNA: TGTGCCAGCAGTAACATAGCGGGGAACCCCCATGAGCAGTTCTTC
CDR3: CASSNIAGNPHEQFF

size: -
V: TRBV19
D: -
J: TRBJ1-1
DNA: TGTGCCAGTAGGCTGGCAGCGACCACTGAAGCTTTCTTT
CDR3: CASRLAATTEAFF

size: -
V: TRBV15
D: -
J: TRBJ2-7
DNA: TGTGCCACCAGCTTGGGCAGCGGGTGGATCTACGAGCAGTACTTC
CDR3: CATSLGSGWIYEQYF

size: -
V: TRBV19
D: TRBD1
J: TRBJ2-4
DNA: TGTGCCAGTAGTACAACGGACAGGGGTTTGAACATTCAGTACTTC
CDR3: CASSTTDRGLNIQYF

size: -
V: TRBV29-1
D: -
J: TRBJ1-1
DNA: TGCAGCGTTGCTAGAACTGAAGCTTTCTTT
CDR3: CSVARTEAFF

size: -
V: TRBV18
D: -
J: TRBJ1-4
DNA: TGTGCCAGCAAGGGCGGGACCGCGAATGAAAAACTGTTTTTT
CDR3: CASKGGTANEKLFF

size: -
V: TRBV3-1/TRBV3-2
D: -
J: TRBJ2-1
DNA: TGTGCCAGCAGCCAAGCTGCGCCTGTCTACAATGAGCAGTTCTTC
CDR3: CASSQAAPVYNEQFF

size: once
V: TRBV5-1
D: TRBD2
J: TRBJ2-1
DNA: TGCGCCAGCAGCGCACGAGGGGTTGCGACTAGCGGGAGCAATGAGCAGTTCTTC
CDR3: CASSARGVATSGSNEQFF

size: -
V: TRBV18
D: -
J: TRBJ2-1
DNA: TGTGCCAGCTCACCAACGCGGAATGAGCAGTTCTTC
CDR3: CASSPTRNEQFF

size: -
V: TRBV9
D: TRBD1
J: TRBJ2-1
DNA: TGTGCCAGCAGCGCCCCAGGACAGGGGTACAATGAGCAGTTCTTC
CDR3: CASSAPGQGYNEQFF

size: -
V: TRBV29-1
D: TRBD2
J: TRBJ2-1
DNA: TGCAGCGCCAGCGGGAGGCTTTACAATGAGCAGTTCTTC
CDR3: CSASGRLYNEQFF

size: -
V: TRBV28
D: -
J: TRBJ1-6
DNA: TGTGCCAGCAGTCCGGACAGAGCGAGTTCACCCCTCCACTTT
CDR3: CASSPDRASSPLHF

size: -
V: TRBV7-9
D: -
J: TRBJ2-1
DNA: TGTGCCAGCAGCTTATCTAGCGAGACCTACAATGAGCAGTTCTTC
CDR3: CASSLSSETYNEQFF

size: -
V: TRBV5-1
D: TRBD1
J: TRBJ1-4
DNA: TGCGCCAGCAGCCCGACAGGGATTGAAAAACTGTTTTTT
CDR3: CASSPTGIEKLFF